This T cell receptor beta chain came from a study of blood T cell repertoires in COVID-19. For the study at large: The samples span acute and convalescent COVID-19 from the United States, Italy and Spain. Nucleic acid was either cDNA or gDNA, and it came from T cells, B-cell-depleted T cells, or PBMCs.

Profiling relied on immunoSEQ multiplex PCR, and the TCRdb table lists in-frame clones only, not all of them. The sample includes roughly 200,000 clones, about 84% of them seen just once. V lost 4 bases and J 5 bases, leaving 7 bases between the germline ends. Germline CDR1 SGHTA, CDR2 FQGTGA. The CDR3 has 12 residues. The chain combines TRBV7-3 with TRBJ2-3, with a possible D match to TRBD2 (6 bases). What was sequenced was peripheral blood. This receptor was taken from a person aged 70 to 85 with COVID-19, enrolled during active disease. For the CDR3, the DNA is TGTGCCAGCAGCTCGGGACTAGATACGCAGTATTTT. Its protein product is CASSSGLDTQYF.